This passage covers 12 T cell receptor beta chains from one sample sequenced in a study of patients and donors after allogeneic stem cell transplantation. TCRdb ran MiXCR on the RT-PCR reads and lists one entry per CDR3 protein. The data contain about a million distinct CDR3 sequences, about a sixth of them singletons. The sample was blood, either unsorted or a sorted T cell fraction (not recorded which). The receptors here all came from a human donor who was either an allogeneic HSCT recipient or a stem cell or donor lymphocyte infusion donor (not recorded which). It is not recorded whose cells these are; they may come from a transplant donor.

The chain recombines TRBV4-1 with TRBJ2-7, with D perhaps matching TRBD2 (7 bases). CDR3 length equals 16 residues. The V gene lost 4 bases and the J gene lost 2 bases, with 18 bases spanning the gap. CDR1 and CDR2 (germline): MGHRA, YSYEKL. CDR3 coding DNA: TGCGCCAGCAGCCGTCTACGGGGGGCAGGGGCCTACGAGCAGTACTTC. Translating it yields CASSRLRGAGAYEQYF.

In its sample, this clonotype was seen many times. The V call is TRBV12-3 or TRBV12-4, the J call TRBJ1-2; D perhaps matches TRBD1 (5 bases). The CDR3 has 13 residues. V lost 5 bases to trimming and J lost 3 bases, with 10 bases between them. The CDR3 is CASSPRADYGYTF. In DNA, the CDR3 is TGTGCCAGCAGTCCCAGGGCGGACTATGGCTACACCTTC.

This clonotype occurred a few times. The chain links TRBV10-3 to TRBJ1-6; TRBD1 is a possible D gene (5 bases). From germline, CDR1 is ENHRY and CDR2 SYGVKD. The CDR3 is 13 residues long. Trimming left V 5 bases short and J 7 bases short, with 9 bases between. The CDR3 spells CAISYGGNSPLHF. The DNA for the CDR3 is TGTGCCATCAGTTACGGGGGAAATTCACCCCTCCACTTT.

In this sample, this clonotype turned up a few times. CDR3 bases: TGCAGTGCTAGAGAGGCTGGGCGTGATACGCAGTATTTT. Translated: CSAREAGRDTQYF. V and J are TRBV20-1 and TRBJ2-3; no clear D gene. The CDR3 loop spans 13 amino acids. Germline V gives CDR1 DFQATT, CDR2 SNEGSKA (reference sequence). Trimming shortened V by 0 bases and J by 6 bases, and 10 bases separated the two germline ends.

This clonotype was observed a few times. This chain uses TRBV27 with TRBJ2-1, with 7 bases that match TRBD1. The CDR3 extends over 17 amino acids. CDR1 is MNHEY, CDR2 SMNVEV, per germline (reference sequence). The J segment lost 0 bases and the V segment lost 3 bases, leaving 8 bases of the junction unmatched. The CDR3 loop reads CASSFQPTGSSYNEQFF. The CDR3 DNA is TGTGCCAGCAGTTTCCAGCCGACAGGGAGCTCCTACAATGAGCAGTTCTTC.

Notes on this clonotype: A junction boundary mismatches the germline segment, possibly from a read error. V usage is TRBV5-6 and J usage is TRBJ1-5; D is undetermined. CDR3 size: 13 residues. The germline CDR1 and CDR2 sequences are SGHDT and YYEEEE. The CDR3 here is CASSLGSNQSQHF. In DNA, the CDR3 is TGTGCCAGCAGCTTGGGTAGCAATCAGTCCCAGCATTTT.

This clonotype was seen a handful of times. The chain has TRBV3-1 and TRBJ2-5; possible D gene TRBD1, 5 bases. From germline, CDR1 is LGHDT and CDR2 YNNKEL (reference sequence). The CDR3 spans 13 residues. With 1 base removed from V and 4 bases from J, the gap between germline ends came to 7 bases. DNA for the CDR3: TGTGCCAGCAGCCAAGTAGGGGCAGAGACCCAGTACTTC. This gives the protein CASSQVGAETQYF.

The chain combines TRBV20-1 with TRBJ1-1, with TRBD1 matching 7 bases. The CDR3 is made up of 13 amino acids. From germline, CDR1 is DFQATT and CDR2 SNEGSKA (reference sequence). V was pared by 5 bases and J by 1 base, with 4 bases of the junction left unmatched. CDR3 in amino acids: CSASDRSNTEAFF. The CDR3 DNA sequence: TGCAGTGCTTCGGACAGGTCGAACACTGAAGCTTTCTTT.

The chain recombines TRBV19 with TRBJ2-7; D is possibly TRBD1 or TRBD2 (5 bases each). The CDR3 covers 14 residues. Trimming removed 7 bases at V and 0 bases at J, with 13 bases between. Germline lookup yields CDR1 LNHDA and CDR2 SQIVND (reference sequence). DNA for the CDR3: TGTGCCAGTAAAGAGGGACGGAGCTCCTACGAGCAGTACTTC. This translates into CASKEGRSSYEQYF.

The chain joins TRBV6-1 to TRBJ2-4, with D possibly TRBD2 on 5 matching bases. Per the germline V gene, CDR1 is MNHNS and CDR2 is SASEGT. This CDR3 comprises 14 residues. Deletions cut 6 bases from V and 1 base from J, with 10 bases between. CDR3 in amino acids: CASRPTGAKNIQYF. CDR3 DNA: TGTGCCAGCAGGCCCACGGGGGCCAAAAACATTCAGTACTTC.

The chain has TRBV6-2 or TRBV6-3 and TRBJ1-3; D call uncertain. CDR1 MNHEY and CDR2 SVGEGT come from the germline V gene. Trimming took 2 bases from V and 1 from J, leaving 12 bases between them. This CDR3 is built from 16 residues. CDR3 in amino acids: CASSYEDRRSGNTIYF. The DNA for the CDR3 is TGTGCCAGCAGTTACGAAGACCGGAGGTCTGGAAACACCATATATTTT.

The CDR3 loop reads CASSRNRGGTYEQYF. DNA for the CDR3: TGTGCCAGCAGCCGGAACAGGGGGGGAACCTACGAGCAGTACTTC. The chain has TRBV7-2 and TRBJ2-7; possible D gene TRBD1, 8 bases. In germline, CDR1 is SGHTA, CDR2 FQGNSA. This CDR3 region has 15 residues. V dropped 5 bases and J dropped 2 bases, with 16 bases sitting between them.